This T cell receptor (beta chain) was observed in a study of T cell responses to AZD1222 COVID-19 vaccine (dated by TCRdb to 2020 to 2022). In terms of the full investigation: AZD1222 recipients with second doses at about 4 weeks or about 12 weeks were pooled, because spike-specific TCR depth and breadth did not differ between schedules. A total of 230 to 250 trial participants underwent TCR sequencing, of whom nearly 210 had received two doses of AZD1222 and 26 had received two doses of the MenACWY control vaccine. Trial participants were enrolled into age subgroups of 18-55, 56-69 and 70-plus years, which contained about 150, 27 and 61 TCR-sequenced participants, respectively. Beyond this particular receptor, the publication reports: Conclusions about previously exposed vaccinees are limited because only five to seven AZD1222 recipients were SARS-CoV-2 seropositive at baseline. The vaccine-associated CD4 TCRs covered the entire spike protein, and the dominant responses fell in regions 160-218 and 743-854. Because no samples from the day 14 peak response were available, repertoires could be characterized only after the peak T cell response. Participants were mostly white British and included more females than males, and it was suggested by the authors that clonal diversity may have been underestimated. Epitopes outside the regions mutated in the B.1.351 and B.1.1.7 variants were reportedly recognized by nearly half of the unique spike-specific TCRs. The 56-69-year group was small, and its depth increase did not reach significance, likely because of low power. A significant rise in spike-specific TCR breadth and depth was observed after two AZD1222 doses relative to day 0 and relative to MenACWY recipients.

The CDR3 numbers 13 residues from cysteine through phenylalanine. The kept DNA is CDR3 alone, 39 bases in frame from the first base. The CDR3 regions of human TCRbeta chains were analyzed by immunosequencing. Per the source publication's procedure: Repertoire TCRs were checked for matches against a reference library of SARS-CoV-2-specific TCRs that had been generated using the MIRA antigen-specificity platform. Breadth was defined as the fraction of unique TCRs that were SARS-CoV-2-associated, and depth was defined as the fraction of total T cells that were SARS-CoV-2-associated. Using the MIRA data, every spike-specific TCR was mapped to the spike region that the TCR reacted to and assigned to either a CD4 or a CD8 class. Log10-transformed breadth and depth values were compared by one-way ANOVA with Sidak's multiple comparisons tests. What TCRdb holds here is the immuneACCESS table cut down to in-frame rearrangements. Part of the clones is not present; checked against another copy, under half of the missing clones reflect an unresolved V gene, and the others are unexplained. The DNA gave D and trimming, while V, J and clone size come from that table. The sample table records over 100,000 clones; 90% of these occur just once. About 7% of the sample comes from the top ten.

Explained via the paper, the time point label denotes: baseline before first vaccination. Vaccinee samples came from UK trials COV001 and COV002, including a single-blind randomized controlled phase 2/3 trial of AZD1222 (ChAdOx1 nCoV-19) in healthy adults. For TCRbeta chain sequencing, PBMC samples from trial participants were taken at day 0 and at day 28 after the second dose. As for this clone: Its specific antigen is unknown. One base away there is no much larger clone; base qualities are not given.

The sequence was obtained from an adult in good health. The sample was peripheral blood, taken on day 0 of AZD1222 vaccination. This receptor chain uses TRBV21-1 and TRBJ2-7. TRBV21-1 is a pseudogene. The CDR3 reads CASTLRTSYEQYF. The sequenced DNA is TGTGCCAGCACCCTCCGGACCTCCTACGAGCAGTACTTC.